Listed below are T cell receptor beta chains from one sample, sequenced in a study of T-cell reconstitution after alpha-beta-depleted transplantation in children. TCRdb recomputed calls from the PCR reads with MiXCR, one row per CDR3 protein. The table lists some 390,000 distinct CDR3 sequences, around 21% of them singletons. This specimen was PBMCs from the stem cell graft donor, taken from the stem cell graft. The source of these receptors is a human donor who donated a stem cell graft to a child with acute myeloid leukemia. CDR3s include the opening cysteine and the closing phenylalanine or tryptophan. Fields, in order: J gene, clone size, D gene, V gene, CDR3 DNA, CDR3 protein. D genes are given only for firm matches. Some rows have no size entry. The others give once, few or many, or a class for an expanded clone.

j_call: TRBJ2-2
clone_size: .
d_call: .
v_call: TRBV5-1
cdr3_nt: TGCGCCAGCAGCTTGGGGACCGGGACTTCGAACACCGGGGAGCTGTTTTTT
cdr3_aa: CASSLGTGTSNTGELFF

j_call: TRBJ1-6
clone_size: few
d_call: TRBD1
v_call: TRBV15
cdr3_nt: TGTGCCACCAGCAGAGGTGTGACAGGGAATAGTTCACCCCTCCACTTT
cdr3_aa: CATSRGVTGNSSPLHF

j_call: TRBJ2-7
clone_size: many
d_call: .
v_call: TRBV6-5
cdr3_nt: TGTGCCAGCAGTTCGTCAGGGAACTCCTACGAGCAGTACTTC
cdr3_aa: CASSSSGNSYEQYF

j_call: TRBJ2-4
clone_size: .
d_call: TRBD2
v_call: TRBV20-1
cdr3_nt: TGCAGTGCTAGCGGGGGGGCGGTGGCCAAAAACATTCAGTACTTC
cdr3_aa: CSASGGAVAKNIQYF

j_call: TRBJ2-7
clone_size: few
d_call: TRBD2
v_call: TRBV24-1
cdr3_nt: TGTGCCACCCACCTCCGGACTAGCGGGAGGGCCTACGAGCAGTACTTC
cdr3_aa: CATHLRTSGRAYEQYF

j_call: TRBJ2-7
clone_size: few
d_call: .
v_call: TRBV24-1
cdr3_nt: TGTGCCACCAGTGACCTGCGGATACCGGGACTTGCCACCTACGAGCAGTACTTC
cdr3_aa: CATSDLRIPGLATYEQYF

j_call: TRBJ2-1
clone_size: .
d_call: .
v_call: TRBV25-1
cdr3_nt: TGTGCCAGCAGTGATCCTCGGCTAGCGGAGGGGGATGAGCAGTTCTTC
cdr3_aa: CASSDPRLAEGDEQFF

j_call: TRBJ2-2
clone_size: few
d_call: .
v_call: TRBV12-3/TRBV12-4
cdr3_nt: TGTGCCAGCAGTTCCCTTTTGAACACCGGGGAGCTGTTTTTT
cdr3_aa: CASSSLLNTGELFF

j_call: TRBJ2-5
clone_size: .
d_call: .
v_call: TRBV4-3
cdr3_nt: TGCGCCAGCAGCCAAGATGTGGGGGAGACCCAGTACTTC
cdr3_aa: CASSQDVGETQYF

j_call: TRBJ1-5
clone_size: .
d_call: .
v_call: TRBV6-1
cdr3_nt: TGTGCCAGCAGTGAAGGAGGGACAAGTGTCCAGCATTTT
cdr3_aa: CASSEGGTSVQHF

j_call: TRBJ1-5
clone_size: many
d_call: .
v_call: TRBV29-1
cdr3_nt: TGCAGCGTTGTAGTAGGGCAGGAACAGCCCCAGCATTTT
cdr3_aa: CSVVVGQEQPQHF

j_call: TRBJ2-3
clone_size: few
d_call: .
v_call: TRBV20-1
cdr3_nt: TGCAGTGCTGGGGTGGATACGCAGTATTTT
cdr3_aa: CSAGVDTQYF

j_call: TRBJ2-6
clone_size: .
d_call: .
v_call: TRBV7-6
cdr3_nt: TGTGCCAGCAGCCGCATTCTCTCTGGGGCCAACGTCCTGACTTTC
cdr3_aa: CASSRILSGANVLTF

j_call: TRBJ2-3
clone_size: .
d_call: .
v_call: TRBV7-2
cdr3_nt: TGTGCCAGCAGCCCCCAAGCTACCAGATATGCAGATACGCAGTATTTT
cdr3_aa: CASSPQATRYADTQYF

j_call: TRBJ2-3
clone_size: .
d_call: TRBD2
v_call: TRBV4-2
cdr3_nt: TGTGCCAGCAGCCTAGCGGGAGGAACGGTGGGCACAGATACGCAGTATTTT
cdr3_aa: CASSLAGGTVGTDTQYF

j_call: TRBJ2-7
clone_size: few
d_call: TRBD2
v_call: TRBV7-8
cdr3_nt: TGTGCCAGCAGTTCATACCGGGAGGGATCCTACGAGCAGTACTTC
cdr3_aa: CASSSYREGSYEQYF

j_call: TRBJ1-6
clone_size: .
d_call: .
v_call: TRBV12-3/TRBV12-4
cdr3_nt: TGTGCCAGCAGTGGACAAACTTATAATTCACCCCTCCACTTT
cdr3_aa: CASSGQTYNSPLHF

j_call: TRBJ2-5
clone_size: .
d_call: .
v_call: TRBV7-8
cdr3_nt: TGTGCCAGCAGCCTAGCCTACCTCGGCAGGGTGGGGGAGACCCAGTACTTC
cdr3_aa: CASSLAYLGRVGETQYF

j_call: TRBJ2-3
clone_size: .
d_call: TRBD2
v_call: TRBV7-6
cdr3_nt: TGTGCCAGCAGCCCGACTAGCGGGGGGCATGGAGATACGCAGTATTTT
cdr3_aa: CASSPTSGGHGDTQYF

j_call: TRBJ2-7
clone_size: .
d_call: .
v_call: TRBV4-1
cdr3_nt: TGCGCCAGCAGAGAAGAGACAGAAAATTACTACGAGCAGTACTTC
cdr3_aa: CASREETENYYEQYF

j_call: TRBJ2-7
clone_size: few
d_call: .
v_call: TRBV29-1
cdr3_nt: TGCAGCGTAGGCGGGACAGATAGCGGGGACTACGAGCAGTACTTC
cdr3_aa: CSVGGTDSGDYEQYF